This section outlines one TCR beta chain sequence together with its context. Its specificity is unknown. The data are from a study of cytomegalovirus exposure and HLA in healthy donors. Findings and limits, study-wide: A later analysis showed that HLA-associated TCR beta chains had undergone more clonal expansion than equally common others. Certain indistinguishable V segments, among them TRBV6-2 and TRBV6-3, were excluded. Solely CMV serostatus was available to characterize immune exposure.

Researchers ran the PCR with 60 Vbeta and 13 Jbeta primers. The data were produced by immunoSEQ multiplex PCR, yet TCRdb's version contains in-frame clones alone and is incomplete. The data contain some 78,000 clones, around 80% of them singletons. Germline V gene lookup returns CDR1 SGHRS and CDR2 YFSETQ. The CDR3 consists of 14 residues. Trimming left V 0 bases short and J 1 base short, with 7 bases between. The chain joins TRBV5-1 to TRBJ2-5; D possibly corresponds to TRBD1 (5 bases). The sequence was obtained from a woman aged 45-65 years in good health and CMV-seropositive. Sequencing was done on a sample of PBMCs. CDR3 amino acids: CASSLVQGQETQYF. The DNA of the CDR3 is TGCGCCAGCAGCTTGGTGCAGGGCCAAGAGACCCAGTACTTC.